The entry below describes one TCR beta chain. The PCR made use of 60 Vbeta and 13 Jbeta primers. The protocol was immunoSEQ multiplex PCR, while the TCRdb copy is restricted to in-frame clones and leaves out a portion. The sample has approximately 110,000 clones, approximately 15% seen once. This sample is part of a study of cytomegalovirus exposure and HLA in healthy donors. The sample consisted of PBMCs. The clonotype comes from a woman between 18 and 29 years old in good health and CMV-seronegative.

Here the CDR3 DNA reads TGTGCCAGCAGTTTAACTAGCGCACGTGGGGAGCTGTTTTTT. This encodes CASSLTSARGELFF. The chain carries TRBV27 and TRBJ2-2; 7 nucleotides line up with TRBD2. Germline CDR1 MNHEY, CDR2 SMNVEV (reference sequence). V shed 2 bases and J 8 bases; nucleotides not matched to a gene: 5. The CDR3 has 14 amino acids.